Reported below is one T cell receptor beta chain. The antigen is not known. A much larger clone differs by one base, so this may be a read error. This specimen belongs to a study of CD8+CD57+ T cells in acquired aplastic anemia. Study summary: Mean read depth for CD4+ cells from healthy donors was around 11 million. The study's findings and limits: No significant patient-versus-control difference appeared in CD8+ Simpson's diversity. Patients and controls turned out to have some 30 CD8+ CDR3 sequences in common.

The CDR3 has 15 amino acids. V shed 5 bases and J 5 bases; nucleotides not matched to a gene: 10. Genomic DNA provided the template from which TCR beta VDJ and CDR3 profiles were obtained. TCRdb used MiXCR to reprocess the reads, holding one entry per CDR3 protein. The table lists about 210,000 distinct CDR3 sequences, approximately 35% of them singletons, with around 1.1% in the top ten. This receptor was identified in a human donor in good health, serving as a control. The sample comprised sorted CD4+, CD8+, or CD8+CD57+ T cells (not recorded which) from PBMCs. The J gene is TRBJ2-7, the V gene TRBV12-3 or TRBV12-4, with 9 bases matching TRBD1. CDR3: CASSQGPGQGHEQYF. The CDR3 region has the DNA TGTGCCAGCAGTCAGGGACCGGGACAGGGCCACGAGCAGTACTTC.